This T cell receptor beta chain was documented in a study of T cell responses to AZD1222 COVID-19 vaccine. Sequencing was performed with immunoSEQ multiplex PCR; in TCRdb, only in-frame clones are kept and a portion is missing. The data show fewer than 150,000 clones, with roughly nine tenths seen just once and approximately 1.6% held by the top ten. V shed 4 bases and J shed 2 bases, with 3 bases lying between them. The germline V gene encodes CDR1 SGHDT and CDR2 YYEEEE. This CDR3 has 11 amino acids. J is TRBJ2-5 and V is TRBV5-6, with unresolved D. The sample here was peripheral blood, taken on day 0 of AZD1222 vaccination. This TCR came from an adult in good health. The CDR3 loop is CASSIQETQYF. In DNA form, the CDR3 reads TGTGCCAGCAGCATACAAGAGACCCAGTACTTC. The complete variable domain, with remaining parts taken from reference TRBV5-6 and TRBJ2-5, reads DAGVTQSPTHLIKTRGQQVTLRCSPKSGHDTVSWYQQALGQGPQFIFQYYEEEERQRGNFPDRFSGHQFPNYSSELNVNALLLGDSALYLCASSIQETQYFGPGTRLLVL.